Listed here are 23 T cell receptor beta chains from one sample, sequenced in a study of PD-1 blockade in classical Hodgkin lymphoma. Every patient was affected by relapse after autologous stem cell transplantation, while exposure to brentuximab vedotin was not uniform. Profiled with immunoSEQ multiplex PCR; TCRdb holds only in-frame clones, not every one. The table records some 100,000 clones, around 88% of them present only once. The material was peripheral blood mononuclear cells (PBMCs), obtained before the second cycle of nivolumab. The receptors come from a human donor with classical Hodgkin lymphoma.

V is TRBV30 and J is TRBJ1-3; TRBD1 is a possible D gene (6 bases). V was pared by 4 bases and J by 1 base, with 23 bases between. CDR1 and CDR2 (germline): GTSNPN, SVGIG (reference sequence). The CDR3 contains 18 residues. The chain's CDR3 is CAWIRGRLGSISGNTIYF. The CDR3 DNA follows: TGTGCCTGGATCCGGGGGCGTTTGGGATCCATATCTGGAAACACCATATATTTT.

The rearrangement links TRBV7-9 to TRBJ1-1; D remains unclear. The CDR3 consists of 16 residues. V lost 1 base and J lost 0, with 12 bases in between. Germline-derived CDR1 and CDR2 are SEHNR and FQNEAQ (reference sequence). In nucleotides, the CDR3 is TGTGCCAGCAGCTTAGAGCACAAGCGCATGAACACTGAAGCTTTCTTT. This encodes CASSLEHKRMNTEAFF.

This clone occurred a few times. The chain joins TRBV28 to TRBJ1-5; no definite D call. CDR3 length: 17 amino acids. Per germline, CDR1 MDHEN and CDR2 SYDVKM. V dropped 6 bases and J dropped 6 bases, with 24 bases sitting between them. CDR3 nucleotide sequence: TGTGCCAGCAGGGGTTCTCGACTGACCTTCAATCGTCAGCCCCAGCATTTT. Its protein is CASRGSRLTFNRQPQHF.

The rearrangement joins TRBV7-9 to TRBJ2-2, with D perhaps being TRBD1 or TRBD2 (5 bases each). Trimming stripped 1 base from V and 6 bases from J, with 15 bases between. Germline lookup yields CDR1 SEHNR and CDR2 FQNEAQ (reference sequence). The CDR3 sequence is 16 residues long. This CDR3 is CASSLVGASVAGELFF. The CDR3 bases are TGTGCCAGCAGCTTAGTCGGGGCCTCGGTGGCCGGGGAGCTGTTTTTT.

This rearrangement joins TRBV5-1 to TRBJ1-5; 9 nucleotides match TRBD1. The germline CDR1 and CDR2 sequences are SGHRS and YFSETQ. The CDR3 extends over 14 amino acids. V was clipped by 3 bases and J by 5 bases; unmatched bases: 3. In DNA form, the CDR3 reads TGCGCCAGCAGCTCTACAGGGGGCGATCAGCCCCAGCATTTT. It encodes CASSSTGGDQPQHF.

This rearrangement joins TRBV5-4 to TRBJ2-7; possible D gene TRBD2, 6 bases. CDR1 is SGHNT, CDR2 YYREEE, per germline (reference sequence). This CDR3 spans 15 amino acids. The V end lost 3 bases, the J end lost 0 bases, and 13 bases lay between the germline ends. CDR3 region: CASSSGGRSSYEQYF. In DNA form, the CDR3 reads TGTGCCAGCAGCTCCGGGGGACGGAGCTCCTACGAGCAGTACTTC.

The CDR3 region has the DNA TGTGCCAGCAGCCAAGGGACAGGGACCACCGGGGAGCTGTTTTTT. It is translated as CASSQGTGTTGELFF. The chain links TRBV4-2 to TRBJ2-2, with 8 bases aligning to TRBD1. The germline V gene encodes CDR1 LGHNA and CDR2 YNFKEQ. V dropped 1 base and J dropped 4; count of bases not matched to a gene: 2. This CDR3 spans 15 amino acids.

The chain employs TRBV6-1 and TRBJ1-1; D gene ambiguous. The CDR3 runs to 13 residues. Germline CDR1 reads MNHNS; CDR2 reads SASEGT. V gave up 3 bases and J gave up 1 base, with 6 bases separating them. In nucleotides, the CDR3 is TGTGCCAGCAGTGAGGACCCGAACACTGAAGCTTTCTTT. Translated: CASSEDPNTEAFF.

This rearrangement joins TRBV5-6 to TRBJ1-2; no clear D. This CDR3 has 12 residues. V lost 7 bases, J lost 5 bases, and 12 bases lay in between. Germline lookup yields CDR1 SGHDT and CDR2 YYEEEE. CDR3 coding DNA: TGTGCCAGCGATTCGGGAGGGTATGGCTACACCTTC. Protein product: CASDSGGYGYTF.

This clone was detected only once. J is TRBJ2-2 and V is TRBV4-3; 8 bases are shared with TRBD2. There are 14 residues in the CDR3. CDR1 and CDR2 (germline): LGHNA, YSLEER. V was clipped by 4 bases and J by 7 bases; unmatched bases: 5. The DNA of the CDR3 is TGCGCCAGCAGCCCAACGGGGGGGGTCGGGGAGCTGTTTTTT. Its protein product is CASSPTGGVGELFF.

The chain uses TRBV10-3 and TRBJ2-7; 8 bases align to TRBD1. The CDR3 sequence is 15 residues long. Looked up from germline, CDR1 is ENHRY and CDR2 is SYGVKD. Germline trimming cut 3 bases from V and 3 bases from J; bases unmatched to any gene: 7. The DNA for the CDR3 is TGTGCCATCAGTGATCGCCGAGACAGGGGCTACGAGCAGTACTTC. Residues: CAISDRRDRGYEQYF.

The J gene is TRBJ2-3, the V gene TRBV11-2; 9 bases are shared with TRBD2. This CDR3 is 17 amino acids long. The germline CDR1 and CDR2 sequences are SGHAT and FQNNGV. Trimming took 1 base from V and 1 from J; bases not matched to a gene: 6. The chain's CDR3 is CASSLVPVAGGTDTQYF. CDR3 DNA sequence: TGTGCCAGCAGCTTAGTCCCCGTAGCGGGGGGCACAGATACGCAGTATTTT.

The chain uses TRBV19 and TRBJ1-5; 11 positions match TRBD1. V shed 4 bases and J 0 bases; nucleotides not matched to a gene: 5. This CDR3 contains 17 residues. Germline assignment: CDR1 LNHDA and CDR2 SQIVND (reference sequence). The CDR3, as DNA: TGTGCCAGTAGTACCGGGACAGGGGGAAATAGCAATCAGCCCCAGCATTTT. Translating it yields CASSTGTGGNSNQPQHF.

V gene TRBV10-3 combines with J gene TRBJ1-2; D is unresolved. Germline CDR1 is ENHRY and CDR2 is SYGVKD. Trimming took 8 bases from V and 0 from J, leaving 10 bases between them. This CDR3 contains 13 residues. The CDR3: CAIAGETNYGYTF. CDR3 DNA: TGTGCCATCGCCGGGGAAACTAACTATGGCTACACCTTC.

V and J are TRBV4-1 and TRBJ1-5, with D possibly matching TRBD1 (6 bases). Germline CDR1 and CDR2: MGHRA and YSYEKL. This CDR3 is built from 16 residues. V dropped 1 base and J dropped 6 bases, with 16 bases sitting between them. DNA for the CDR3: TGCGCCAGCAGCCAAGGTACGGGGGCCCTCGTTCAGCCCCAGCATTTT. It is translated as CASSQGTGALVQPQHF.

In DNA form, the CDR3 reads TGTGCCATCAGCTACAGGGAGGGGAGCAATCAGCCCCAGCATTTT. Its translation is CAISYREGSNQPQHF. The J gene is TRBJ1-5, the V gene TRBV10-3; tentatively, D is TRBD1 (6 bases). V lost 6 bases, J lost 1 base, and 13 bases lay in between. The CDR3 runs 15 residues. Germline-derived CDR1 and CDR2 are ENHRY and SYGVKD.

The rearrangement joins TRBV19 to TRBJ1-5; 8 bases are a match to TRBD1. V shed 3 bases, J shed 4 bases, and the junction held 2 bases outside the gene matches. Germline V gives CDR1 LNHDA, CDR2 SQIVND (reference sequence). This CDR3 has 14 amino acids. The CDR3, as DNA: TGTGCCAGTAGTATCCGGACAGGGAATCAGCCCCAGCATTTT. This codes for CASSIRTGNQPQHF.

Of note for this clone: Germline is not matched at one junction end, which may reflect a read error. The chain joins TRBV7-2 to TRBJ2-1; maybe TRBD1 (6 bases). CDR1 and CDR2 (germline): SGHTA, FQGNSA. This CDR3 is built from 12 residues. DNA for the CDR3: TGTGCCAGCAGCTTATTGGGGGCGCTGGAGGTCTTC. Its translation: CASSLLGALEVF.

The V and J genes are TRBV19 and TRBJ1-6, with 7 nucleotides matching TRBD1. With 6 bases clipped from V and 4 bases from J, the junction kept 3 bases outside the gene matches. Germline assignment: CDR1 LNHDA and CDR2 SQIVND (reference sequence). This CDR3 spans 14 amino acids. CDR3 DNA: TGTGCCAGTAGGGGGACAGATTATAATTCACCCCTCCACTTT. Its translation: CASRGTDYNSPLHF.

This clone was counted only a few times. The rearrangement joins TRBV10-2 to TRBJ1-1, with D maybe TRBD1 (6 bases). The CDR3 has 12 amino acids. Trimming pared 3 bases from V and 10 bases from J, leaving 12 bases between. Per germline, CDR1 WSHSY and CDR2 SAAADI. CDR3 sequence: CASSDTGWVAFF. CDR3 coding DNA: TGCGCCAGCAGTGATACAGGGTGGGTAGCTTTCTTT.

The genes are TRBV7-8 and TRBJ2-5, with 7 bases identical to TRBD2. There are 16 residues in the CDR3. CDR1 is SGHVS and CDR2 is FQNEAQ in the germline V gene. The trim removed 5 bases at V and 5 bases at J, leaving 14 bases unmatched. This CDR3 reads CASSHPRLARRETQYF. CDR3 DNA: TGTGCCAGCAGCCACCCTCGACTAGCCCGACGGGAGACCCAGTACTTC. Variable domain in full (rest from reference TRBV7-8 and TRBJ2-5): GAGVSQSPRYKVAKRGQDVALRCDPISGHVSLFWYQQALGQGPEFLTYFQNEAQLDKSGLPSDRFFAERPEGSVSTLKIQRTQQEDSAVYLCASSHPRLARRETQYFGPGTRLLVL.

The J gene is TRBJ2-3, the V gene TRBV20-1; D call uncertain. The V and J ends lost 6 bases and 3 bases respectively, with 7 bases between them. This CDR3 comprises 11 residues. Germline values: CDR1 DFQATT, CDR2 SNEGSKA (reference sequence). CDR3 loop: CSAIRTDTQYF. The CDR3 DNA is TGCAGTGCCATTCGGACAGATACGCAGTATTTT.

The V gene is TRBV19, the J gene TRBJ2-7; 9 positions match TRBD1. There are 15 residues in the CDR3. V gave up 3 bases and J gave up 3 bases; unmatched junction bases: 6. Germline CDR1 LNHDA, CDR2 SQIVND (reference sequence). The CDR3 nucleotides read TGTGCCAGTAGTATGGGGACAGGGATGGTCTACGAGCAGTACTTC. This translates into CASSMGTGMVYEQYF.